This is a list of T cell receptor beta chains from one sample in a study of T-cell memory formation after mild COVID-19. MiXCR, run by TCRdb on the 5' RACE reads, gives a single entry per CDR3 protein. This sample has 300,000 to 400,000 distinct CDR3 sequences, with around 30% found just once. Sample: PBMCs or a T cell subset sorted from them (not recorded which). The receptor set was obtained from an adult woman who had mild COVID-19 (a few samples of this study predate the infection). Cell type and time point are not known. The CDR3 runs from the conserved cysteine through the conserved F or W. Each record gives: J gene, clone size, V gene, D gene, CDR3 length, CDR3 protein, CDR3 DNA. A D gene is named only where the DNA matches it firmly. Part of the rows lack a size; the others show once, few, many or a class for expanded clones.

>TRBJ1-4|few|TRBV12-3/TRBV12-4|.|13
CASSLRTAEKLFF
TGTGCCAGCAGTTTACGGACGGCTGAAAAACTGTTTTTT
>TRBJ1-6|.|TRBV27|.|13
CASSFRGDSPLHF
TGTGCCAGCAGTTTTAGGGGAGACTCACCCCTCCACTTT
>TRBJ2-5|.|TRBV6-6|.|15
CASSNSLQGEETQYF
TGTGCCAGCAGCAACTCCCTACAGGGCGAAGAGACCCAGTACTTC
>TRBJ2-7|.|TRBV7-6|.|17
CASSLAATWQTSYEQYF
TGTGCCAGCAGCTTAGCCGCAACGTGGCAGACCTCCTACGAGCAGTACTTC
>TRBJ1-1|.|TRBV6-5|.|13
CASTQGMNTEAFF
TGTGCCAGCACACAGGGAATGAACACTGAAGCTTTCTTT
>TRBJ2-7|.|TRBV7-9|.|14
CASSLGQGGHEQYF
TGTGCCAGCAGCTTAGGGCAGGGAGGCCACGAGCAGTACTTC
>TRBJ1-4|many|TRBV7-8|.|17
CASSPLGRGATNEKLFF
TGTGCCAGCAGCCCCCTCGGGAGGGGTGCAACTAATGAAAAACTGTTTTTT
>TRBJ2-3|.|TRBV12-3/TRBV12-4|TRBD2|13
CASSLGGEQAQYF
TGTGCCAGCAGCCTCGGGGGGGAGCAGGCGCAGTATTTT
>TRBJ1-2|once|TRBV6-5|TRBD1|13
CASSSTGGSGYTF
TGTGCCAGCAGTTCTACAGGGGGAAGTGGCTACACCTTC
>TRBJ2-6|few|TRBV9|TRBD1|16
CASSGTGNSGANVLTF
TGTGCCAGCTCCGGGACAGGGAACTCTGGGGCCAACGTCCTGACTTTC
>TRBJ1-5|few|TRBV7-9|.|12
CASSPGHQPQHF
TGTGCCAGCAGCCCCGGGCATCAGCCCCAGCATTTT
>TRBJ2-2|many|TRBV5-1|.|15
CASSLWDPTEGELFF
TGCGCCAGCAGCTTGTGGGACCCTACCGAAGGGGAGCTGTTTTTT
>TRBJ1-1|.|TRBV12-3/TRBV12-4|TRBD1|15
CASSPGQGFTAEAFF
TGTGCCAGCAGCCCGGGACAGGGGTTTACTGCTGAAGCTTTCTTT
>TRBJ1-2|few|TRBV25-1|TRBD1|16
CASSDWTGTAIWGYTF
TGTGCCAGCAGTGATTGGACCGGGACAGCCATATGGGGCTACACCTTC
>TRBJ2-7|.|TRBV7-8|TRBD2|18
CASSLEVVWEGTTYEQYF
TGTGCCAGCAGCTTAGAGGTCGTATGGGAGGGGACGACCTACGAGCAGTACTTC
>TRBJ2-5|.|TRBV7-2|.|15
CASSPSVMYQETQYF
TGTGCCAGCAGCCCGTCTGTTATGTACCAAGAGACCCAGTACTTC
>TRBJ1-3|.|TRBV12-3/TRBV12-4|.|13
CASSSAGGNTIYF
TGTGCCAGCAGTTCAGCAGGGGGAAACACCATATATTTT
>TRBJ1-2|.|TRBV2|TRBD1|13
CASSNDRDDGYTF
TGTGCCAGCAGTAATGACAGGGATGATGGCTACACCTTC
>TRBJ2-1|.|TRBV20-1|TRBD2|15
CSAREVASGGVEQFF
TGCAGTGCTAGAGAGGTGGCTAGCGGGGGGGTAGAGCAGTTCTTC
>TRBJ2-2|few|TRBV13|TRBD2|17
CASSYPVAGVHTGELFF
TGTGCCAGCAGCTATCCGGTAGCGGGAGTCCACACCGGGGAGCTGTTTTTT
>TRBJ2-3|.|TRBV11-3|TRBD2|16
CASSWGLASPTDTQYF
TGTGCCAGCAGCTGGGGACTAGCTTCTCCAACAGATACGCAGTATTTT
>TRBJ1-2|.|TRBV19|.|13
CASRRGGMVGYTF
TGTGCCAGTAGAAGAGGAGGGATGGTAGGCTACACCTTC
>TRBJ2-2|.|TRBV29-1|.|13
CSVVGARTGELFF
TGCAGCGTTGTGGGGGCTCGTACCGGGGAGCTGTTTTTT